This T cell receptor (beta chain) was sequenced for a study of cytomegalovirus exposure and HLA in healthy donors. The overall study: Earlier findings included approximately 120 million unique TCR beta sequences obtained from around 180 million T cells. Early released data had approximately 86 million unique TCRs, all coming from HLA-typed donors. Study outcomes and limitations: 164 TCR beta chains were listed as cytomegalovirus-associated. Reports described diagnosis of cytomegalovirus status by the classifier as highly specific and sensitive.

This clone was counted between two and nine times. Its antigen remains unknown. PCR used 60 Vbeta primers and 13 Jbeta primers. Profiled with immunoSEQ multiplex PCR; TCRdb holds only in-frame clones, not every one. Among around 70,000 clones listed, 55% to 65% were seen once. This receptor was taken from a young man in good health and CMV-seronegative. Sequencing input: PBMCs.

The CDR3 loop is CASSDGLASTDTQYF. The CDR3 coding sequence is TGTGCCAGCAGTGACGGACTAGCTAGCACAGATACGCAGTATTTT. The V and J genes are TRBV6-4 and TRBJ2-3, with 8 bases aligning to TRBD2. J lost 0 bases, V lost 2 bases, and 1 base had no gene match. The germline V gene encodes CDR1 MRHNA and CDR2 SNTAGT. The length of the CDR3 is 15 residues.